Below, 5 T cell receptor beta chains from the same sample are listed, as sequenced in a study of blood T cells in healthy people across ages (dated by TCRdb to 2013 to 2016). The library was made by 5' RACE. Sequencer: Illumina HiSeq 2500. A second PCR of roughly 6 to 11 cycles was run with a J-beta primer mix and a sample-barcoded 5' primer. Through fastp at Q25 and MiXCR, TCRdb rebuilt clones from the public reads, retaining in-frame beta chains. Each entry is one CDR3 protein sequence, shown with its most common DNA and genes. For this sample there are roughly 1,500,000 distinct CDR3 sequences; about 35% appear just once. Around 11% of the sample is in the top ten clones. Material: blood. The receptors were gathered from a woman aged 25 to 39 in good health.

This clonotype was counted a few times. The genes are TRBV20-1 and TRBJ2-3; D possibly corresponds to TRBD1 (5 bases). Trimming shortened V by 2 bases and J by 5 bases, and 17 bases separated the two germline ends. The CDR3 loop spans 15 amino acids. Germline CDR1 is DFQATT and CDR2 is SNEGSKA (reference sequence). CDR3 in amino acids: CSARPQGIRGDTQYF. In DNA, the CDR3 is TGCAGTGCTAGACCCCAAGGTATAAGGGGAGATACGCAGTATTTT.

This clonotype was counted only a few times. This chain uses TRBV27 with TRBJ1-1; TRBD1 agrees at 7 bases. The length of the CDR3 is 15 residues. Germline V gene sequence: CDR1 MNHEY, CDR2 SMNVEV (reference sequence). V shed 5 bases and J 5 bases; nucleotides not matched to a gene: 11. The CDR3 loop is CASSPKGGRGTEAFF. In DNA form, the CDR3 reads TGTGCCAGCAGTCCCAAAGGGGGCAGGGGTACTGAAGCTTTCTTT.

This clonotype was observed at least ten times. The rearrangement joins TRBV6-1 to TRBJ2-7, with TRBD1 as a possible D gene (5 bases). The ends were cut back, 1 base at V and 2 bases at J, with 6 bases in the middle. Germline CDR1 reads MNHNS; CDR2 reads SASEGT. The CDR3 is 13 residues long. CDR3 DNA sequence: TGTGCCAGCAGTGAAGTCAGGGCCTACGAGCAGTACTTC. Translating it yields CASSEVRAYEQYF.

The rearrangement uses TRBV4-1 and TRBJ2-7; the match to TRBD2 covers 12 bases. Looked up from germline, CDR1 is MGHRA and CDR2 is YSYEKL. V lost 4 bases to trimming and J lost 7 bases; unmatched junction nucleotides: 11. The CDR3 is made up of 16 amino acids. CDR3 sequence reads: CASSRGGLAGHGEQYF. The DNA of the CDR3 is TGCGCCAGCAGCCGAGGCGGACTAGCGGGGCACGGTGAGCAGTACTTC.

This chain joins TRBV5-1 and TRBJ2-7; 9 bases agree with TRBD1. The length of the CDR3 is 17 residues. CDR1 is SGHRS and CDR2 is YFSETQ in the germline V gene. V dropped 4 bases and J dropped 5; count of bases not matched to a gene: 16. CDR3 DNA: TGCGCCAGCAGCCTTGTTCCCCCCGGGACAGGGAATAACGAGCAGTACTTC. Translating gives CASSLVPPGTGNNEQYF.